The 25 T cell receptor beta chains listed next were all sequenced from one sample in a study of cytomegalovirus exposure and HLA in healthy donors. PCR primers comprised 60 Vbeta and 13 Jbeta primers. Sequencing used immunoSEQ multiplex PCR; TCRdb keeps in-frame clones, though not all of them. The profile shows 210,000 or so clones, 82% of them singletons. The source material was PBMCs. These receptor sequences come from a woman aged 40 to 50 in good health and CMV-seronegative.

There are a few counts of this clone. V and J are TRBV27 and TRBJ1-1, with 9 bases identical to TRBD1. CDR1 is MNHEY and CDR2 is SMNVEV in the germline V gene (reference sequence). The J segment lost 0 bases and the V segment lost 10 bases, leaving 3 bases of the junction unmatched. This CDR3 has 13 residues. The CDR3 is CATGQGMNTEAFF. CDR3 nucleotides: TGTGCCACGGGACAGGGAATGAACACTGAAGCTTTCTTT.

The chain carries TRBV6-6 and TRBJ2-5; no clear D gene. The assigned J gene may be wrong: the sequence end matches TRBJ2-7 better. Germline V gives CDR1 MNHNY, CDR2 SVGAGI (reference sequence). The CDR3 is 13 residues long. CDR3 nucleotides: TGTGCCAGCAGTTACCAATCCTTCTACGAGCAGTACTTC. Its protein is CASSYQSFYEQYF.

CDR3 loop: CASSPRGAQQEKLFF. For the CDR3, the DNA is TGTGCCAGCAGCCCTCGGGGGGCGCAACAAGAAAAACTGTTTTTT. The chain has TRBV9 and TRBJ1-4, with D perhaps TRBD1 (6 bases). V lost 4 bases, J lost 8 bases, and 18 bases lay in between. The CDR3 loop spans 15 amino acids. Germline assignment: CDR1 SGDLS and CDR2 YYNGEE.

The chain is built from TRBV4-1 and TRBJ2-1, with 9 bases lining up with TRBD2. Per germline, CDR1 MGHRA and CDR2 YSYEKL. The CDR3 loop spans 16 amino acids. The ends lost 4 bases at V and 3 bases at J; junction bases unmatched: 7. The CDR3 sequence: CASSLLAGGLYNEQFF. Written as DNA, the CDR3 is TGCGCCAGCAGCCTTTTGGCGGGGGGGCTCTACAATGAGCAGTTCTTC.

This clone was observed a few times. The J gene is TRBJ1-3, the V gene TRBV6-4, with a weak D call TRBD1 (6 bases). Germline V gene data show CDR1 as MRHNA and CDR2 as SNTAGT. V was clipped by 5 bases and J by 0 bases, with 11 bases between them. The length of the CDR3 is 15 residues. The DNA for the CDR3 is TGTGCCAGCAGTACCGGGACAAACTCTGGAAACACCATATATTTT. Translating it yields CASSTGTNSGNTIYF.

CDR3 coding DNA: TGTGCCTGGGACAGGGCCCACCGAAACACCATATATTTT. The encoded protein is CAWDRAHRNTIYF. This chain uses TRBV30 with TRBJ1-3; 7 bases line up with TRBD1. The V gene end was trimmed by 5 bases and the J gene end by 5 bases; junction bases not matched to a gene: 6. This CDR3 comprises 13 residues. Per the germline V gene, CDR1 is GTSNPN and CDR2 is SVGIG (reference sequence). The whole variable domain, remainder taken from reference TRBV30 and TRBJ1-3, is SQTIHQWPATLVQPVGSPLSLECTVEGTSNPNLYWYRQAAGRGLQLLFYSVGIGQISSEVPQNLSASRPQDRQFILSSKKLLLSDSGFYLCAWDRAHRNTIYFGEGSWLTVV.

The chain combines TRBV29-1 with TRBJ1-2; 8 nucleotides match TRBD1. Germline values: CDR1 SQVTM, CDR2 ANQGSEA. V dropped 7 bases and J dropped 4; count of bases not matched to a gene: 2. The CDR3 sequence is 11 residues long. The CDR3 DNA reads TGCAGCGCCACAGGGGGCTATGGCTACACCTTC. This codes for CSATGGYGYTF. Full variable domain (remainder filled in from reference TRBV29-1 and TRBJ1-2): SAVISQKPSRDICQRGTSLTIQCQVDSQVTMMFWYRQQPGQSLTLIATANQGSEATYESGFVIDKFPISRPNLTFSTLTVSNMSPEDSSIYLCSATGGYGYTFGSGTRLTVV.

The chain joins TRBV18 to TRBJ2-1; no firm D call. Trimming shortened V by 0 bases and J by 9 bases, and 9 bases separated the two germline ends. This CDR3 comprises 13 residues. Germline V CDR1 and CDR2: KGHSH, LQKENI. This CDR3 reads CASSPPYISEQFF. CDR3 coding DNA: TGTGCCAGCTCACCACCGTATATCAGTGAGCAGTTCTTC.

This clone was seen once. In DNA form, the CDR3 reads TGCAGCGTTGCAGGGTCTAACACAGATACGCAGTATTTT. Translation: CSVAGSNTDTQYF. J is TRBJ2-3 and V is TRBV29-1; maybe TRBD1 (5 bases). The CDR3 contains 13 residues. V dropped 4 bases and J dropped 2 bases, with 10 bases sitting between them. The germline CDR1 and CDR2 sequences are SQVTM and ANQGSEA.

The chain employs TRBV5-1 and TRBJ2-3; D gene uncertain. Trimming cost V 4 bases and J 2 bases, with 11 bases left between them. From germline, CDR1 is SGHRS and CDR2 YFSETQ. The CDR3 covers 14 residues. CDR3: CASSNRQVTDTQYF. As DNA, the CDR3 is TGCGCCAGCAGCAACCGACAAGTCACAGATACGCAGTATTTT.

The rearrangement uses TRBV28 and TRBJ2-3; 8 bases fit TRBD1. CDR1 MDHEN and CDR2 SYDVKM come from the germline V gene. V lost 5 bases and J lost 2; bases outside the gene matches: 6. CDR3 size: 15 residues. This CDR3 reads CASSRLDRDTDTQYF. CDR3 DNA: TGTGCCAGCAGTCGACTGGACAGGGACACAGATACGCAGTATTTT.

J is TRBJ2-1 and V is TRBV7-8; D is perhaps TRBD1 (6 bases). The V end lost 4 bases, the J end lost 4 bases, and 8 bases lay between the germline ends. The CDR3 loop spans 13 amino acids. Looked up from germline, CDR1 is SGHVS and CDR2 is FQNEAQ. CDR3: CASSYDRYNEQFF. CDR3 DNA sequence: TGTGCCAGCAGCTACGACAGGTACAATGAGCAGTTCTTC. The whole variable domain, filled in from reference TRBV7-8 and TRBJ2-1, reads GAGVSQSPRYKVAKRGQDVALRCDPISGHVSLFWYQQALGQGPEFLTYFQNEAQLDKSGLPSDRFFAERPEGSVSTLKIQRTQQEDSAVYLCASSYDRYNEQFFGPGTRLTVL.

This rearrangement joins TRBV7-6 to TRBJ2-2, with a tentative D call TRBD2 (5 bases). Germline CDR1 reads SGHVS; CDR2 reads FNYEAQ. This CDR3 comprises 15 residues. Trimming took 2 bases from V and 5 from J, leaving 12 bases between them. DNA for the CDR3: TGTGCCAGCAGCTTATACCGCCGGGGAACCGGGGAGCTGTTTTTT. This translates into CASSLYRRGTGELFF.

J is TRBJ2-3 and V is TRBV4-1; a weak D match, TRBD1 (5 bases). The CDR3 consists of 14 residues. V was trimmed by 0 bases and J by 13 bases, leaving 17 bases between them. Per the germline V gene, CDR1 is MGHRA and CDR2 is YSYEKL. CDR3 sequence (DNA): TGCGCCAGCAGCCAAGATGAAACCTCCATAGGGGAGTATTTT. As protein: CASSQDETSIGEYF.

This clone was detected only once. The rearrangement joins TRBV10-2 to TRBJ2-5, with TRBD2 matching over 15 bases. This CDR3 has 15 residues. Germline V gene lookup returns CDR1 WSHSY and CDR2 SAAADI. Germline trimming cut 5 bases from V and 7 bases from J; bases unmatched to any gene: 5. CDR3: CASSWTSGGAGTQYF. The CDR3 DNA sequence: TGCGCCAGCAGTTGGACTAGCGGGGGGGCAGGGACCCAGTACTTC.

This chain joins TRBV12-5 and TRBJ1-5; TRBD1 matches at 9 bases. The CDR3 has 16 residues. Germline assignment: CDR1 LGHNT and CDR2 FRNRAP. Germline trimming cut 2 bases from V and 4 bases from J; bases unmatched to any gene: 6. The CDR3: CASGLLTGGRNQPQHF. CDR3 sequence (DNA): TGTGCTAGTGGTTTGCTTACAGGGGGCCGGAATCAGCCCCAGCATTTT.

This clone was picked up a small number of times. The V call is TRBV5-1, the J call TRBJ2-4; 9 bases are shared with TRBD1. The CDR3 extends over 16 amino acids. Germline values: CDR1 SGHRS, CDR2 YFSETQ. The trim removed 4 bases at V and 2 bases at J, leaving 7 bases unmatched. CDR3 protein: CASSLTGGAPKNIQYF. CDR3 in DNA: TGCGCCAGCAGCCTTACAGGGGGCGCACCCAAAAACATTCAGTACTTC.

The chain carries TRBV5-1 and TRBJ1-1; D unclear. This CDR3 is 15 amino acids long. The V and J ends lost 0 bases and 4 bases respectively, with 13 bases between them. Germline V gene lookup returns CDR1 SGHRS and CDR2 YFSETQ. CDR3 loop: CASSLAPGLGTEAFF. CDR3 DNA sequence: TGCGCCAGCAGCTTGGCCCCAGGTTTGGGCACTGAAGCTTTCTTT.

The chain uses TRBV5-4 and TRBJ2-7; 7 nucleotides align to TRBD2. This CDR3 has 14 residues. Germline CDR1 reads SGHNT; CDR2 reads YYREEE (reference sequence). With 0 bases clipped from V and 1 base from J, the junction kept 1 base outside the gene matches. CDR3 in DNA: TGTGCCAGCAGCTTGGAGCGGGGATCCTACGAGCAGTACTTC. It encodes CASSLERGSYEQYF.

The J gene is TRBJ2-7, the V gene TRBV11-3; D is perhaps TRBD2 (6 bases). The V end was cut by 4 bases, the J end by 8 bases, with 18 bases between. This CDR3 comprises 14 residues. CDR1 SGHNT and CDR2 YENEEA come from the germline V gene. The CDR3 DNA follows: TGTGCCAGCAGCTCCCCCGGGGAGCGGGCCAAGCAGTACTTC. Protein product: CASSSPGERAKQYF.

The chain employs TRBV4-3 and TRBJ1-6; D not resolved. The germline V and J ends were trimmed by 0 bases and 9 bases, with 21 bases remaining between them. The CDR3 is made up of 18 amino acids. CDR1 and CDR2 from the germline V gene are LGHNA and YSLEER. CDR3 bases: TGCGCCAGCAGCCAAGATACTGTGACTCGGGGTGTCTCTTCACCCCTCCACTTT. Protein sequence: CASSQDTVTRGVSSPLHF.

Concerning this clone: This specimen includes other DNA sequences encoding the same CDR3. V is TRBV2 and J is TRBJ1-2, with D unclear. Germline CDR1 reads SNHLY; CDR2 reads FYNNEI. This CDR3 has 12 amino acids. The germline V and J ends were trimmed by 1 base and 5 bases, with 5 bases remaining between them. CDR3 sequence (DNA): TGTGCCAGCAGTGAAGGGAGTTATGGCTACACCTTC. This sequence encodes CASSEGSYGYTF. Full variable domain (rest looked up from reference TRBV2 and TRBJ1-2): EPEVTQTPSHQVTQMGQEVILRCVPISNHLYFYWYRQILGQKVEFLVSFYNNEISEKSEIFDDQFSVERPDGSNFTLKIRSTKLEDSAMYFCASSEGSYGYTFGSGTRLTVV.

The chain recombines TRBV5-1 with TRBJ1-1; D unclear. Per the germline V gene, CDR1 is SGHRS and CDR2 is YFSETQ. The CDR3 loop spans 16 amino acids. Trimming took off 0 bases at V and 1 base at J, with 13 bases between the two ends. This CDR3 reads CASSLGGGFANTEAFF. CDR3 bases: TGCGCCAGCAGCTTGGGGGGAGGCTTCGCGAACACTGAAGCTTTCTTT. The entire variable domain, with the rest obtained from reference TRBV5-1 and TRBJ1-1, is as follows: KAGVTQTPRYLIKTRGQQVTLSCSPISGHRSVSWYQQTPGQGLQFLFEYFSETQRNKGNFPGRFSGRQFSNSRSEMNVSTLELGDSALYLCASSLGGGFANTEAFFGQGTRLTVV.

In nucleotides, the CDR3 is TGTGCCAGCAGCTTAGGGTCAGGGCGGAACGAGCAGTACTTC. This translates into CASSLGSGRNEQYF. The V gene is TRBV7-2, the J gene TRBJ2-5; a weak D match, TRBD1 (5 bases). The tail of the sequence fits TRBJ2-7 better, so the J call may be wrong. This CDR3 region has 14 residues. Germline CDR1 and CDR2: SGHTA and FQGNSA.

The chain carries TRBV4-3 and TRBJ1-4; TRBD1 matches at 7 bases. The CDR3 contains 16 residues. Per the germline V gene, CDR1 is LGHNA and CDR2 is YSLEER. J lost 5 bases, V lost 1 base, and 7 bases had no gene match. Written as DNA, the CDR3 is TGCGCCAGCAGCCAAGGGGTATCGGGACAGAATGAAAAACTGTTTTTT. Encoded protein: CASSQGVSGQNEKLFF.